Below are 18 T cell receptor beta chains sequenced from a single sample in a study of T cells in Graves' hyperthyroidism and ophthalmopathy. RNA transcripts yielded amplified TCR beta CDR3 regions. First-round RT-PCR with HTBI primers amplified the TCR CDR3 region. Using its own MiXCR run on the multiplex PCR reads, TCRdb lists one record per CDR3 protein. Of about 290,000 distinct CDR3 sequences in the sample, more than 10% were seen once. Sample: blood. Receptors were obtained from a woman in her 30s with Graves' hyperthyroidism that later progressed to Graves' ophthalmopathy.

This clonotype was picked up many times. The CDR3 DNA is TGTGCCAGCAGCTTAGCTCCCACAGATACGCAGTATTTT. Its translation is CASSLAPTDTQYF. The chain couples TRBV7-9 to TRBJ2-3; D remains unclear. The CDR3 has 13 amino acids. V shed 0 bases and J shed 2 bases, with 3 bases lying between them. Germline CDR1 SEHNR, CDR2 FQNEAQ (reference sequence).

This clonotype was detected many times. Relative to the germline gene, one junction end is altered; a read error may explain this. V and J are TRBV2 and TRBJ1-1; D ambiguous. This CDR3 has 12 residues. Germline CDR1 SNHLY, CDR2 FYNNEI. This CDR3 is CASYLRVTEAFF. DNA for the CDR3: TGTGCCAGCTACCTACGGGTAACTGAGGCTTTCTTT.

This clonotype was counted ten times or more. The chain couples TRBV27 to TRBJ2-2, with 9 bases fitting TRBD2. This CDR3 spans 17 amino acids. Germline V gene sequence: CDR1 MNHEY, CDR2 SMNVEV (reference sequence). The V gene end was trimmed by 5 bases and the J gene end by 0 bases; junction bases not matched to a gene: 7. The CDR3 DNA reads TGTGCCAGCAGTATTAGCGGGAGAGGCGCGAACACCGGGGAGCTGTTTTTT. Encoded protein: CASSISGRGANTGELFF.

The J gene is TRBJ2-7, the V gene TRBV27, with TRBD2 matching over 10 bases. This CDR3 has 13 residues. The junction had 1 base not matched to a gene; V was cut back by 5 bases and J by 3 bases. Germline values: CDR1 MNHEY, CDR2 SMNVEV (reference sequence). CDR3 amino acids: CASSVAGGYEQYF. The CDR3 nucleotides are TGTGCCAGCAGTGTAGCGGGAGGCTACGAGCAGTACTTC.

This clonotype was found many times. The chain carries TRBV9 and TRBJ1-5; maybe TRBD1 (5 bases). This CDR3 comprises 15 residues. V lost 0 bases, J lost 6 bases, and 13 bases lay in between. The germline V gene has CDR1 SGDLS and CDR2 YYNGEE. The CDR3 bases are TGTGCCAGCAGCGTAGATGGGACTGGGAGTCAGCCCCAGCATTTT. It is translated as CASSVDGTGSQPQHF.

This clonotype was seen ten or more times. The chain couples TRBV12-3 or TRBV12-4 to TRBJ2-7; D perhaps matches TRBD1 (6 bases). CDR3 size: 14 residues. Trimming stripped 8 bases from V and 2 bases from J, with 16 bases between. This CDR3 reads CASAKTGLTYEQYF. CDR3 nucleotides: TGTGCCAGCGCGAAGACAGGTCTAACCTACGAGCAGTACTTC.

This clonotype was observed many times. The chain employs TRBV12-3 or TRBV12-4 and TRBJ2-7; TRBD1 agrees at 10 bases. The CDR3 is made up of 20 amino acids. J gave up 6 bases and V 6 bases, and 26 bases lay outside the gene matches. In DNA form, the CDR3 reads TGTGCCAGCAGCCATAGGCCACACTTCAGGACCGGGACAGGGGCTACCGAGCAGTACTTC. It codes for CASSHRPHFRTGTGATEQYF.

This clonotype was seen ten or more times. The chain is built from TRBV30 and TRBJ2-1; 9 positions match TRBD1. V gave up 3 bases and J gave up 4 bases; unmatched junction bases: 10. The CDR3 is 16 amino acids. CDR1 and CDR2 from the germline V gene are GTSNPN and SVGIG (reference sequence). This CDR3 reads CAWREPRDREYNEQFF. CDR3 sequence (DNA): TGTGCCTGGAGGGAACCCCGGGACAGGGAGTACAATGAGCAGTTCTTC. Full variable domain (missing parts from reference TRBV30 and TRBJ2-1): SQTIHQWPATLVQPVGSPLSLECTVEGTSNPNLYWYRQAAGRGLQLLFYSVGIGQISSEVPQNLSASRPQDRQFILSSKKLLLSDSGFYLCAWREPRDREYNEQFFGPGTRLTVL.

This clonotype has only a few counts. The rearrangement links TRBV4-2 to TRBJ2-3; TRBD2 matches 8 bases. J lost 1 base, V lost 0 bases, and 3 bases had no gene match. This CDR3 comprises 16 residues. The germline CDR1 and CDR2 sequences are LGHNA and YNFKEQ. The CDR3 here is CASSQESRGGTDTQYF. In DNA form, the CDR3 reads TGTGCCAGCAGCCAAGAGTCGCGGGGGGGCACAGATACGCAGTATTTT.

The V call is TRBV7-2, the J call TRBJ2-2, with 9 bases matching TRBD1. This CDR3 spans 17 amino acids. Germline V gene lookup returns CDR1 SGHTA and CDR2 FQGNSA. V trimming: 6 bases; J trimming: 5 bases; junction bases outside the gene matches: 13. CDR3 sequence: CASSPTGGGGGTGELFF. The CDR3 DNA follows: TGTGCCAGCAGTCCTACAGGGGGCGGAGGCGGGACCGGGGAGCTGTTTTTT.

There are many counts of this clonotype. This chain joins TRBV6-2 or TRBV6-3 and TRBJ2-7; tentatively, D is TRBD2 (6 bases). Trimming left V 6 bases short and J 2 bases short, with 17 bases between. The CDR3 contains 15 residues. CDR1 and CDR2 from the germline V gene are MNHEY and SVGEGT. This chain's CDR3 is CASSPPGLDPYEQYF. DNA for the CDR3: TGTGCCAGCAGCCCACCGGGACTGGATCCCTACGAGCAGTACTTC.

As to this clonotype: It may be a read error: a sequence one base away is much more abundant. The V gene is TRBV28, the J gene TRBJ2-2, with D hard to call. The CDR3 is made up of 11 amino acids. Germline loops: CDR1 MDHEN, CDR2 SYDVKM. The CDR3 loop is CASTLTEELFF. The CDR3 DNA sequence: TGTGCCAGCACCCTCACCGAGGAGCTGTTTTTT.

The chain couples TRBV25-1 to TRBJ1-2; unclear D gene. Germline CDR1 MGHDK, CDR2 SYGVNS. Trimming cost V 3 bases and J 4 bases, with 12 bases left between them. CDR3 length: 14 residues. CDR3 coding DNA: TGTGCCAGCAGTGATAACAGTCCTTTCTATGGCTACACCTTC. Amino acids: CASSDNSPFYGYTF.

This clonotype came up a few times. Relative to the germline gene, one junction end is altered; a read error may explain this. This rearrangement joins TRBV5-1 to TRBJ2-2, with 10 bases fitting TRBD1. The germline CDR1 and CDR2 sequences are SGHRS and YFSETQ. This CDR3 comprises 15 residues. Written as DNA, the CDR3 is TGCGCCAGCAGCTACCCGGGACAGGGGCACGGGGAGCTGCTTTTT. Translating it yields CASSYPGQGHGELLF.

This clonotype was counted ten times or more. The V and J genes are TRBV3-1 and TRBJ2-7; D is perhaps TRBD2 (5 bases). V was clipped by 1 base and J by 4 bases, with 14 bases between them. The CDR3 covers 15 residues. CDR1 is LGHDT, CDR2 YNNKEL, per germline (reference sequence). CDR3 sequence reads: CASSQGYSGPYEQYF. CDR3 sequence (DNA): TGTGCCAGCAGCCAAGGATACAGCGGACCTTACGAGCAGTACTTC.

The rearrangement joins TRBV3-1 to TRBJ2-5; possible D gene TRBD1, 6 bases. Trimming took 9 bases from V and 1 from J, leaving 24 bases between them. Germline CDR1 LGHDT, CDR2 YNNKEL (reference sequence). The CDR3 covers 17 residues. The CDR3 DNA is TGTGCCAGTCAGGGAATACAGGGTTTAGGACTCCAAGAGACCCAGTACTTC. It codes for CASQGIQGLGLQETQYF.

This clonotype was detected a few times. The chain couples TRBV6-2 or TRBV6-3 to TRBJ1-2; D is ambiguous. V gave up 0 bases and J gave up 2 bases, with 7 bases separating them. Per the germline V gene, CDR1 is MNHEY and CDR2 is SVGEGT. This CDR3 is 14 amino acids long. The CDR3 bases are TGTGCCAGCAGTTACTCGAACTGGAACTATGGCTACACCTTC. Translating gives CASSYSNWNYGYTF.

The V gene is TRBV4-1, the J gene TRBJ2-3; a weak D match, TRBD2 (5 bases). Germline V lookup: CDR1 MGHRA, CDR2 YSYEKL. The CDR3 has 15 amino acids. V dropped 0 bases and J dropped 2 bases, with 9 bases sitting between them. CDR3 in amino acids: CASSQDDYSTDTQYF. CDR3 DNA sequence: TGCGCCAGCAGCCAAGACGACTACTCCACAGATACGCAGTATTTT.